This T cell receptor beta chain emerged from a study of blood T cell repertoires in COVID-19. About the research overall: The analysed material was cDNA or gDNA that came from T cells, B-cell-depleted T cells, or PBMCs.

CDR3 length equals 15 residues. Germline lookup yields CDR1 SGHVS and CDR2 FNYEAQ. V shed 1 base and J shed 4 bases, with 8 bases lying between them. As handled by the study authors: Nucleated cell counts were estimated from reference gene primer amplification. This table comes from immunoSEQ multiplex PCR, and its TCRdb copy is limited to in-frame clones, with some not included. The V and J calls and clone size were taken over from that table, and D and trimming were inferred from the DNA. The sample includes tens of thousands of clones, 85% to 90% of them seen just once. This TCR came from a woman aged 55 to 70 with acute or convalescent COVID-19. This chain links TRBV7-6 with TRBJ1-6; D unresolved. The sequenced sample was peripheral blood. This chain's CDR3 is CASSLVGEYNSPLHF. Here the CDR3 DNA reads TGTGCCAGCAGCTTAGTCGGGGAATATAATTCACCCCTCCACTTT.